This TCR beta chain was observed in a study of OX40 agonist ivuxolimab in advanced cancers. At the level of the study: Dosing consisted of intravenous ivuxolimab at 0.01 to 10 mg/kg every 2 weeks.

Libraries were prepared by immunoSEQ multiplex PCR; TCRdb keeps only in-frame clonotypes and omits some of them. Seen here are about 6,500 clones, around 75% observed once, and the top ten hold roughly 27%. General study findings and limits: No determination was made of the antigen specificity of the expanded peripheral T cells. Mean expanded clone counts were higher in CD8+ than CD4+ T cells. Compared with others, partial responders at 0.1-3.0 mg/kg displayed clonal expansion among the lowest.

Notes on this clone: Its target is unknown.

This CDR3 is built from 13 residues. CDR1 is MNHEY, CDR2 SVGAGI, per germline. V was shortened by 8 bases and J by 2 bases, with 13 bases between the two germline ends. The source of this sequence is an adult with an advanced solid tumor such as melanoma, head and neck, liver or kidney cancer. This sequence joins TRBV6-5 and TRBJ2-7; no reliable D call. The source was CD4+ or CD8+ T cells sorted from blood, collected in a trial of the OX40 agonist ivuxolimab. CDR3 amino acids: CASSQGWPYEQYF. CDR3 coding DNA: TGTGCCAGCTCCCAAGGGTGGCCCTACGAGCAGTACTTC.